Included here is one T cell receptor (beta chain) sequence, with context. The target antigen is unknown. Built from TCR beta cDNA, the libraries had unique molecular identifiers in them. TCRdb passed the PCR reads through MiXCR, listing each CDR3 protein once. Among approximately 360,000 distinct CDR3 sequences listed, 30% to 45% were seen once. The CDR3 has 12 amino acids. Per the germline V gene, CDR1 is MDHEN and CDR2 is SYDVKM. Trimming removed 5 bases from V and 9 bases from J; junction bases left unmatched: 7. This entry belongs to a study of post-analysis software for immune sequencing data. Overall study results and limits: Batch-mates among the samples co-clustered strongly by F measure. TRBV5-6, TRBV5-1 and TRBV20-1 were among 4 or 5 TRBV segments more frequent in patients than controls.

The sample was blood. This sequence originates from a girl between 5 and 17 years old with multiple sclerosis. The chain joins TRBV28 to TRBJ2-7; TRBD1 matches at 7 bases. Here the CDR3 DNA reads TGTGCCAGCAGTGACAGGGTCCGAGGGCAGTACTTC. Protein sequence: CASSDRVRGQYF.